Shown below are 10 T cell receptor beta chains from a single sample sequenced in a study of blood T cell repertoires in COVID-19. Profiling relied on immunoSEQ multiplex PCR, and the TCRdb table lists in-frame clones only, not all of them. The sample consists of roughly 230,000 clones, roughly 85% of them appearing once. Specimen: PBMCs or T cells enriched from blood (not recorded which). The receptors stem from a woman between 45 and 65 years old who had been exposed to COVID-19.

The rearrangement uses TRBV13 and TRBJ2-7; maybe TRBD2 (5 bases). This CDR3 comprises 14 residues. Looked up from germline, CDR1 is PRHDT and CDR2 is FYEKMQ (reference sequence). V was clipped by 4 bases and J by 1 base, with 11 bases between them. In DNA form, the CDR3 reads TGTGCCAGCAGCTCCCCGGGAAGGTCCTACGAGCAGTACTTC. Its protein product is CASSSPGRSYEQYF.

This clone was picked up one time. CDR3 bases: TGTGCCAGCCGTAACCGGGATACGCAGTATTTT. It is translated as CASRNRDTQYF. The rearrangement joins TRBV11-2 to TRBJ2-3, with D hard to call. Germline CDR1 is SGHAT and CDR2 is FQNNGV. The CDR3 totals 11 residues. The ends were cut back, 8 bases at V and 6 bases at J, with 9 bases in the middle.

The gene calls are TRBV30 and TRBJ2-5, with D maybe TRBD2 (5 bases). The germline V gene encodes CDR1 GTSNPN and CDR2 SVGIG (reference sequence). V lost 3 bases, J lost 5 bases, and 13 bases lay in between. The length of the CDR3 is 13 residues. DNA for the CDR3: TGTGCCTGGAGAAGTAGAGGGTCCGAGACCCAGTACTTC. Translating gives CAWRSRGSETQYF. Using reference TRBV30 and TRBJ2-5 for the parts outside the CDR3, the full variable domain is SQTIHQWPATLVQPVGSPLSLECTVEGTSNPNLYWYRQAAGRGLQLLFYSVGIGQISSEVPQNLSASRPQDRQFILSSKKLLLSDSGFYLCAWRSRGSETQYFGPGTRLLVL.

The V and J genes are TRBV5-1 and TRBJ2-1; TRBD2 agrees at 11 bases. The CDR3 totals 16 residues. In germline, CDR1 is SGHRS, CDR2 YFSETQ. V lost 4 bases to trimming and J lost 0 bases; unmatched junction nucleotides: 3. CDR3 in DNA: TGCGCCAGCAGCCTGACTAGCGGGGTCTCCTACAATGAGCAGTTCTTC. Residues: CASSLTSGVSYNEQFF.

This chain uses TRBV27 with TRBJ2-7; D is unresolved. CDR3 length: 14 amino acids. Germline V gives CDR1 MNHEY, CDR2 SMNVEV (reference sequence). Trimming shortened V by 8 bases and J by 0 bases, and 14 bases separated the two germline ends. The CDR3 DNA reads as TGTGCCAGCCGCCCCGAGGAAAGCTCCTACGAGCAGTACTTC. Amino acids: CASRPEESSYEQYF.

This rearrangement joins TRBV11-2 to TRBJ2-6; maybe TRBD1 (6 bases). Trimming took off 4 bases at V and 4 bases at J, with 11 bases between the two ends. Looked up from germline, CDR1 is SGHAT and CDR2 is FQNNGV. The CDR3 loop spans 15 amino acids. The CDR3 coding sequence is TGTGCCAGCAGCTACCAGGGGTCCGGGGCCAACGTCCTGACTTTC. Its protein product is CASSYQGSGANVLTF.

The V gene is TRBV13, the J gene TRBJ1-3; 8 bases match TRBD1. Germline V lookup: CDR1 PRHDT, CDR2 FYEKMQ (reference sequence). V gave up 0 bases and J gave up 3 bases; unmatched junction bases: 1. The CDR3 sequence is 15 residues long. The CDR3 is CASSLGQGVGNTIYF. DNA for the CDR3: TGTGCCAGCAGCTTAGGACAGGGGGTTGGAAACACCATATATTTT.

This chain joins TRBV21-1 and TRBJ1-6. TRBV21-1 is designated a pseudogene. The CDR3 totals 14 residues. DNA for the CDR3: TGTGCCAGCAGCAAAGTTAGGCGGAAATCACCCCTCCACTTT. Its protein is CASSKVRRKSPLHF.

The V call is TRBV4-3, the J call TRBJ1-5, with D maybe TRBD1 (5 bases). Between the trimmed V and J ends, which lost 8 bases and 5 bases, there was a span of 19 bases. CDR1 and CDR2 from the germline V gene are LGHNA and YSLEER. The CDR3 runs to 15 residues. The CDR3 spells CASSRGISGDQPQHF. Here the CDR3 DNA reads TGCGCCAGCTCTCGGGGGATTTCCGGGGATCAGCCCCAGCATTTT.

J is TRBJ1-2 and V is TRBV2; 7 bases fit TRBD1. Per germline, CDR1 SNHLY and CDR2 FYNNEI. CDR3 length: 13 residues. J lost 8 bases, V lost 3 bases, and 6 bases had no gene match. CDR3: CASSDYRGEGYTF. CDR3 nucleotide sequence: TGTGCCAGCAGTGACTACAGGGGTGAGGGCTACACCTTC.